Following are 30 T cell receptor beta chains from one sample sequenced in a study of CD8+ T cells in alopecia areata listed by TCRdb under 2018. Library preparation used the immunoSEQ multiplex PCR assay. For TCR sequencing, RNA was extracted from every sample and reverse transcribed into cDNA to serve as template. TCRdb re-hosts the immuneACCESS table, in-frame sequences only. Its copies lack some clones; in the studies checked, an unresolved V gene accounts for under half of them, and the cause for the rest is not known. In all, the sample holds around 100,000 clones, and 70% to 90% of those were seen once. Around 10% of the sample comes from the top ten. The treatment or condition tag for this specimen amounts to: oral pan-JAK inhibitor, 5-10 mg twice daily. This specimen consisted of CD8+ T cells sorted from blood, obtained at roughly week 30, from a patient treated with tofacitinib. These receptors all come from a human donor with alopecia areata.

This chain links TRBV7-8 with TRBJ2-5, with TRBD1 as a possible D gene (6 bases). Trimming pared 4 bases from V and 2 bases from J, leaving 11 bases between. The V gene's germline CDR1 is SGHVS and CDR2 FQNEAQ. This CDR3 is 14 amino acids long. The DNA of the CDR3 is TGTGCCAGCAGCTCACTAGGGGGACAAGAGACCCAGTACTTC. Its protein product is CASSSLGGQETQYF. The whole variable domain, remainder taken from reference TRBV7-8 and TRBJ2-5, is GAGVSQSPRYKVAKRGQDVALRCDPISGHVSLFWYQQALGQGPEFLTYFQNEAQLDKSGLPSDRFFAERPEGSVSTLKIQRTQQEDSAVYLCASSSLGGQETQYFGPGTRLLVL.

The chain combines TRBV12-5 with TRBJ2-7, with D uncertain. The CDR3 totals 11 residues. Between the trimmed V and J ends, which lost 6 bases and 0 bases, there was a span of 3 bases. The germline V gene encodes CDR1 LGHNT and CDR2 FRNRAP. Written as DNA, the CDR3 is TGTGCTAGTGGATACTCCTACGAGCAGTACTTC. It yields the protein CASGYSYEQYF.

The gene calls are TRBV4-1 and TRBJ2-5, with D uncertain. The CDR3 covers 14 residues. Trimming removed 0 bases at V and 3 bases at J, with 8 bases between. The germline gives CDR1 MGHRA, CDR2 YSYEKL. This CDR3 reads CASSQDNFKETQYF. The CDR3 region has the DNA TGCGCCAGCAGCCAAGATAATTTTAAAGAGACCCAGTACTTC.

The chain is built from TRBV5-4 and TRBJ2-7; 10 bases fit TRBD2. The length of the CDR3 is 15 residues. Germline V gene lookup returns CDR1 SGHNT and CDR2 YYREEE (reference sequence). With 5 bases clipped from V and 5 bases from J, the junction kept 10 bases outside the gene matches. The DNA of the CDR3 is TGTGCCAGCAGAGCCGGGACTAGCGTGGAGGACGAGCAGTACTTC. It translates to CASRAGTSVEDEQYF.

The rearrangement uses TRBV13 and TRBJ2-7; weak D call: TRBD2 (5 bases). This CDR3 comprises 14 residues. V lost 3 bases to trimming and J lost 0 bases, with 9 bases between them. Per germline, CDR1 PRHDT and CDR2 FYEKMQ (reference sequence). The CDR3 DNA sequence: TGTGCCAGCAGCTTTCAAGGGAGCTCCTACGAGCAGTACTTC. Protein: CASSFQGSSYEQYF.

The gene calls are TRBV27 and TRBJ2-7; 7 positions agree with TRBD1. Germline V gene data show CDR1 as MNHEY and CDR2 as SMNVEV (reference sequence). This CDR3 spans 12 amino acids. The V and J ends lost 5 bases and 6 bases, in that order; junction bases with no gene match: 4. Written as DNA, the CDR3 is TGTGCCAGCAGTGTGACAGGGACCGAGCAGTACTTC. Translation: CASSVTGTEQYF.

The CDR3 is CASSWGTGTEEEAFF. CDR3 nucleotide sequence: TGCGCCAGCAGCTGGGGGACTGGGACGGAGGAGGAAGCTTTCTTT. The genes are TRBV5-1 and TRBJ1-1; D possibly corresponds to TRBD1 (5 bases). Per germline, CDR1 SGHRS and CDR2 YFSETQ. The CDR3 is made up of 15 amino acids. V lost 3 bases, J lost 8 bases, and 20 bases lay in between. Drawing the rest from reference TRBV5-1 and TRBJ1-1, the complete variable domain is KAGVTQTPRYLIKTRGQQVTLSCSPISGHRSVSWYQQTPGQGLQFLFEYFSETQRNKGNFPGRFSGRQFSNSRSEMNVSTLELGDSALYLCASSWGTGTEEEAFFGQGTRLTVV.

The V and J genes are TRBV4-3 and TRBJ2-7; 10 bases match TRBD1. The CDR3 spans 15 residues. The germline V gene has CDR1 LGHNA and CDR2 YSLEER. V lost 3 bases to trimming and J lost 3 bases; unmatched junction nucleotides: 5. In DNA, the CDR3 is TGCGCCAGCAGCCACACCGGGACAGGGGACTACGAGCAGTACTTC. Translation gives CASSHTGTGDYEQYF.

V and J are TRBV4-1 and TRBJ2-7, with 12 positions matching TRBD2. Germline CDR1 and CDR2: MGHRA and YSYEKL. The CDR3 is 17 residues long. V was clipped by 4 bases and J by 5 bases; unmatched bases: 12. In DNA, the CDR3 is TGCGCCAGCAGCCTTAAGACTAGCGGGAGATTTACCGACGAGCAGTACTTC. Translating it yields CASSLKTSGRFTDEQYF.

The rearrangement links TRBV9 to TRBJ2-7; tentative D call: TRBD1 (5 bases). V lost 3 bases and J lost 4, with 5 bases in between. The CDR3 is 11 amino acids. Germline CDR1 and CDR2: SGDLS and YYNGEE. In DNA form, the CDR3 reads TGTGCCAGCAGCGCAGGGTACGAGCAGTACTTC. This translates into CASSAGYEQYF.

The chain joins TRBV7-9 to TRBJ2-7; D possibly uses TRBD1 or TRBD2 (6 bases each). Trimming removed 5 bases at V and 3 bases at J, with 17 bases between. The CDR3 has 15 amino acids. Per the germline V gene, CDR1 is SEHNR and CDR2 is FQNEAQ (reference sequence). The CDR3 DNA sequence: TGTGCCAGCAGCCCCCCGGGGGCTCTTGTCTACGAGCAGTACTTC. This sequence encodes CASSPPGALVYEQYF.

The V and J genes are TRBV29-1 and TRBJ2-7, with TRBD1 identical over 11 bases. Germline V gene sequence: CDR1 SQVTM, CDR2 ANQGSEA. The CDR3 runs 15 residues. With V trimmed by 6 bases and J by 1 base, 8 bases remained unmatched. Written as DNA, the CDR3 is TGCAGCGTCGCCGAAGGACAGGGGGCTTCCTACGAGCAGTACTTC. It codes for CSVAEGQGASYEQYF.

The rearrangement links TRBV6-1 to TRBJ2-7; D might be TRBD1 (6 bases). Trimming took off 11 bases at V and 0 bases at J, with 14 bases between the two ends. This CDR3 is 13 amino acids long. Germline CDR1 and CDR2: MNHNS and SASEGT. This CDR3 is CAFRDTSSYEQYF. The CDR3 DNA is TGTGCCTTCCGGGACACCAGCTCCTACGAGCAGTACTTC.

This rearrangement joins TRBV4-1 to TRBJ2-5; D is possibly TRBD1 (6 bases). V lost 4 bases and J lost 0, with 12 bases in between. Germline assignment: CDR1 MGHRA and CDR2 YSYEKL. This CDR3 region has 15 residues. The CDR3 region is CASSPRTVYQETQYF. In nucleotides, the CDR3 is TGCGCCAGCAGCCCCCGGACAGTATACCAAGAGACCCAGTACTTC.

The chain employs TRBV29-1 and TRBJ1-2; TRBD1 is a possible D gene (6 bases). Germline V gene lookup returns CDR1 SQVTM and CDR2 ANQGSEA. V lost 5 bases and J lost 8, with 12 bases in between. The CDR3 is made up of 11 amino acids. The CDR3 protein is CSVPTGAGYTF. CDR3 DNA sequence: TGCAGCGTTCCGACGGGGGCCGGCTACACCTTC. Combining the CDR3 with reference TRBV29-1 and TRBJ1-2 gives the whole variable domain SAVISQKPSRDICQRGTSLTIQCQVDSQVTMMFWYRQQPGQSLTLIATANQGSEATYESGFVIDKFPISRPNLTFSTLTVSNMSPEDSSIYLCSVPTGAGYTFGSGTRLTVV.

This clone was seen a handful of times. The chain recombines TRBV19 with TRBJ2-7; maybe TRBD2 (6 bases). The V end lost 6 bases, the J end lost 3 bases, and 15 bases lay between the germline ends. The CDR3 extends over 14 amino acids. Germline values: CDR1 LNHDA, CDR2 SQIVND (reference sequence). The CDR3 region is CASSHLGLLYEQYF. The CDR3, as DNA: TGTGCCAGTAGCCACTTGGGACTTCTCTACGAGCAGTACTTC.

This clone has only one observation. V and J are TRBV7-9 and TRBJ1-2, with 8 bases identical to TRBD1. Germline V gene lookup returns CDR1 SEHNR and CDR2 FQNEAQ (reference sequence). The V segment lost 6 bases and the J segment 1 base; nucleotides outside the gene matches: 16. This CDR3 is built from 18 residues. CDR3: CASRGELSGGSFNYGYTF. CDR3 sequence (DNA): TGTGCCAGCAGGGGAGAGCTGTCAGGGGGCTCTTTTAACTATGGCTACACCTTC.

V usage is TRBV27 and J usage is TRBJ2-7; tentatively, D is TRBD2 (6 bases). The CDR3 consists of 14 residues. V was cut by 5 bases and J by 2 bases, with 13 bases left in between. Germline V gene data show CDR1 as MNHEY and CDR2 as SMNVEV (reference sequence). In nucleotides, the CDR3 is TGTGCCAGCAGTCTTACGGGAGCCCCCTACGAGCAGTACTTC. This encodes CASSLTGAPYEQYF.

The chain employs TRBV29-1 and TRBJ1-1; 8 bases fit TRBD1. The CDR3 length is 12 residues. Looked up from germline, CDR1 is SQVTM and CDR2 is ANQGSEA. The J segment lost 7 bases and the V segment lost 6 bases, leaving 7 bases of the junction unmatched. CDR3 sequence: CSVGQGPNEAFF. In DNA form, the CDR3 reads TGCAGCGTAGGACAGGGTCCGAATGAAGCTTTCTTT.

The chain recombines TRBV6-6 with TRBJ2-7; 7 positions agree with TRBD1. The CDR3 spans 14 residues. The trim removed 2 bases at V and 1 base at J, leaving 2 bases unmatched. The germline gives CDR1 MNHNY, CDR2 SVGAGI (reference sequence). CDR3 sequence: CASSYRGQSYEQYF. CDR3 coding DNA: TGTGCCAGCAGTTACAGGGGGCAATCCTACGAGCAGTACTTC.

This sequence joins TRBV9 and TRBJ2-1; 7 positions match TRBD2. The germline gives CDR1 SGDLS, CDR2 YYNGEE. The V segment lost 4 bases and the J segment 6 bases; nucleotides outside the gene matches: 13. The CDR3 has 16 amino acids. The CDR3, as DNA: TGTGCCAGCAGCCCCCGTTGGGGGACTACCACCAATGAGCAGTTCTTC. It yields the protein CASSPRWGTTTNEQFF.

The chain carries TRBV27 and TRBJ2-3, with TRBD1 matching over 9 bases. The CDR3 totals 15 residues. V trimming: 4 bases; J trimming: 3 bases; junction bases outside the gene matches: 5. Germline loops: CDR1 MNHEY, CDR2 SMNVEV (reference sequence). In DNA form, the CDR3 reads TGTGCCAGCAGTTCGTGGGGACAGGGAACAGATACGCAGTATTTT. Amino acids: CASSSWGQGTDTQYF.

The sample holds a few counts of this clone. The V call is TRBV6-5, the J call TRBJ2-2, with D maybe TRBD1 (5 bases). The V gene lost 1 base and the J gene lost 0 bases, with 9 bases spanning the gap. The germline V gene encodes CDR1 MNHEY and CDR2 SVGAGI. The CDR3 contains 16 residues. For the CDR3, the DNA is TGTGCCAGCAGTTACTACCCCAGGGCGAACACCGGGGAGCTGTTTTTT. It yields the protein CASSYYPRANTGELFF.

V gene TRBV13 combines with J gene TRBJ2-7; D uncertain. The CDR3 has 15 residues. Germline V gene data show CDR1 as PRHDT and CDR2 as FYEKMQ (reference sequence). Trimming took off 0 bases at V and 0 bases at J, with 9 bases between the two ends. The CDR3: CASSLGAESSYEQYF. CDR3 DNA: TGTGCCAGCAGCTTAGGGGCGGAAAGCTCCTACGAGCAGTACTTC.

The chain employs TRBV5-6 and TRBJ2-7, with 8 nucleotides matching TRBD1. The CDR3 runs 15 residues. CDR1 is SGHDT, CDR2 YYEEEE, per germline. J gave up 0 bases and V 4 bases, and 6 bases lay outside the gene matches. The CDR3 protein is CASSRGTGDSYEQYF. The CDR3, as DNA: TGTGCCAGCAGCCGTGGGACAGGAGACTCCTACGAGCAGTACTTC. Full variable domain (missing parts from reference TRBV5-6 and TRBJ2-7): DAGVTQSPTHLIKTRGQQVTLRCSPKSGHDTVSWYQQALGQGPQFIFQYYEEEERQRGNFPDRFSGHQFPNYSSELNVNALLLGDSALYLCASSRGTGDSYEQYFGPGTRLTVT.

The V and J genes are TRBV5-1 and TRBJ2-3, with TRBD2 matching over 8 bases. The ends lost 0 bases at V and 2 bases at J; junction bases unmatched: 5. Looked up from germline, CDR1 is SGHRS and CDR2 is YFSETQ. The CDR3 covers 16 residues. CDR3 DNA sequence: TGCGCCAGCAGCTTGGCAACTAGCGGTTACACAGATACGCAGTATTTT. It translates to CASSLATSGYTDTQYF. Looking up the rest from reference TRBV5-1 and TRBJ2-3 gives the full variable domain: KAGVTQTPRYLIKTRGQQVTLSCSPISGHRSVSWYQQTPGQGLQFLFEYFSETQRNKGNFPGRFSGRQFSNSRSEMNVSTLELGDSALYLCASSLATSGYTDTQYFGPGTRLTVL.

The chain combines TRBV4-1 with TRBJ1-3; D not certain. Germline V gene lookup returns CDR1 MGHRA and CDR2 YSYEKL. There are 14 residues in the CDR3. V shed 0 bases and J shed 3 bases, with 6 bases lying between them. CDR3 nucleotides: TGCGCCAGCAGCCAAGATGAGGGTGGAAACACCATATATTTT. Translation: CASSQDEGGNTIYF.

V usage is TRBV29-1 and J usage is TRBJ1-1; D may be TRBD1 (5 bases). The CDR3 contains 15 residues. Trimming left V 5 bases short and J 1 base short, with 17 bases between. Germline CDR1 is SQVTM and CDR2 is ANQGSEA. DNA of the CDR3: TGCAGCGTTTTTTATTGGGACCGAGAGAACACTGAAGCTTTCTTT. Translation gives CSVFYWDRENTEAFF.

This clone was found once. The J gene is TRBJ2-3, the V gene TRBV29-1; D perhaps matches TRBD1 (7 bases). CDR3 length: 19 amino acids. V gave up 0 bases and J gave up 12 bases, with 34 bases separating them. Looked up from germline, CDR1 is SQVTM and CDR2 is ANQGSEA. DNA for the CDR3: TGCAGCGTTGAAGATCGGGACAGTTGTTTTCGTGGGGACTGCAGGATACAGTATTTT. Its protein is CSVEDRDSCFRGDCRIQYF.

CDR3 sequence reads: CASRITGPSAYGYTF. The CDR3 nucleotides are TGTGCCAGCAGAATCACAGGGCCCTCCGCCTATGGCTACACCTTC. The rearrangement links TRBV27 to TRBJ1-2; a possible D gene is TRBD1 (6 bases). Germline CDR1 reads MNHEY; CDR2 reads SMNVEV (reference sequence). Trimming took 6 bases from V and 4 from J, leaving 18 bases between them. This CDR3 has 15 amino acids.